This is a list of T cell receptor beta chains from one sample in a study of blood T cell repertoires in COVID-19. Only in-frame clones appear in the TCRdb table, and some are missing; sequencing was by immunoSEQ multiplex PCR. This table has some 250,000 clones, 88% appearing once. The specimen sequenced was peripheral blood. The source of these receptors is a woman between 40 and 50 years old who had recovered from COVID-19. Each CDR3 is given with its conserved first and last residue. Fields, in order: J gene, V gene, clone size, D gene, CDR3 protein, CDR3 DNA. D genes are given only for firm matches. Some rows mark clone size as missing; the rest say once, few, many or name a class of expanded clone.

J: TRBJ1-2
V: TRBV19
size: .
D: .
CDR3: CATRGGLLLSNYGYTF
DNA: TGTGCCACCCGCGGGGGGCTTCTCCTCTCTAACTATGGCTACACCTTC

J: TRBJ2-1
V: TRBV7-3
size: .
D: .
CDR3: CASSPPGSYNEQFF
DNA: TGTGCCAGCAGCCCGCCGGGGTCCTACAATGAGCAGTTCTTC

J: TRBJ1-6
V: TRBV6-5
size: .
D: .
CDR3: CASWQGGVSYSPLHF
DNA: TGTGCCAGCTGGCAAGGGGGGGTGTCTTATTCACCCCTCCACTTT

J: TRBJ1-2
V: TRBV24-1
size: .
D: .
CDR3: CATSDGGFYGYTF
DNA: TGTGCCACCAGTGACGGGGGGTTCTATGGCTACACCTTC

J: TRBJ2-5
V: TRBV5-4
size: .
D: TRBD2
CDR3: CASSPGLAGGPEETQYF
DNA: TGTGCCAGCAGCCCGGGACTAGCGGGAGGGCCCGAAGAGACCCAGTACTTC

J: TRBJ2-3
V: TRBV7-2
size: .
D: TRBD2
CDR3: CASSPHGTSGGPSTDTQYF
DNA: TGTGCCAGCAGCCCACACGGGACTAGCGGGGGGCCTAGCACAGATACGCAGTATTTT

J: TRBJ2-7
V: TRBV6-1
size: .
D: .
CDR3: CASSEAGRRGSQYF
DNA: TGTGCCAGCAGTGAAGCGGGCAGGAGGGGATCGCAGTACTTC

J: TRBJ2-2
V: TRBV7-9
size: .
D: .
CDR3: CASSPMSAGRNTGELFF
DNA: TGTGCCAGCAGCCCCATGTCCGCGGGACGAAACACCGGGGAGCTGTTTTTT

J: TRBJ1-5
V: TRBV7-8
size: .
D: TRBD1
CDR3: CASSPLMGRLTGGEPDPWGLAQHF
DNA: TGTGCCAGCAGCCCCCTTATGGGGCGGCTGACAGGGGGCGAACCTGACCCCTGGGGTCTGGCCCAGCATTTT

J: TRBJ1-2
V: TRBV4-3
size: .
D: TRBD1
CDR3: CASSHGTAYGYTF
DNA: TGCGCCAGCAGCCATGGGACAGCCTATGGCTACACCTTC

J: TRBJ1-2
V: TRBV24-1
size: .
D: .
CDR3: CATSDLEVNYGYTF
DNA: TGTGCCACCAGTGATTTGGAGGTTAACTATGGCTACACCTTC

J: TRBJ2-1
V: TRBV7-2
size: .
D: .
CDR3: CASSPGRGLYNEQFF
DNA: TGTGCCAGCAGCCCCGGGAGGGGGCTATACAATGAGCAGTTCTTC

J: TRBJ1-1
V: TRBV14
size: .
D: .
CDR3: CASSQDRLNTEAFF
DNA: TGTGCCAGCAGCCAGGACAGACTGAACACTGAAGCTTTCTTT

J: TRBJ1-5
V: TRBV9
size: .
D: TRBD1
CDR3: CASSAGQGLGQPQHF
DNA: TGTGCCAGCAGCGCGGGACAGGGGTTGGGGCAGCCCCAGCATTTT

J: TRBJ2-1
V: TRBV19
size: .
D: TRBD2
CDR3: CASSIAGGARALNEQFF
DNA: TGTGCCAGTAGTATAGCCGGGGGGGCGCGGGCCCTCAATGAGCAGTTCTTC

J: TRBJ2-7
V: TRBV18
size: .
D: TRBD2
CDR3: CASSPGGGGYEQYF
DNA: TGTGCCAGCTCACCGGGCGGGGGGGGCTACGAGCAGTACTTC

J: TRBJ1-2
V: TRBV28
size: once
D: .
CDR3: CASSPGVGNYGYTF
DNA: TGTGCCAGCAGTCCGGGGGTCGGCAACTATGGCTACACCTTC

J: TRBJ1-2
V: TRBV9
size: .
D: TRBD1
CDR3: CASSDDRGPVKGYTF
DNA: TGTGCCAGCAGCGACGACAGGGGGCCGGTCAAGGGCTACACCTTC

J: TRBJ1-1
V: TRBV4-3
size: .
D: .
CDR3: CASSQEFWGGNTEAFF
DNA: TGCGCCAGCAGCCAAGAGTTTTGGGGCGGGAACACTGAAGCTTTCTTT

J: TRBJ1-3
V: TRBV5-1
size: .
D: .
CDR3: CASSGVPGLSGNTIYF
DNA: TGCGCCAGCAGCGGGGTACCGGGACTCTCTGGAAACACCATATATTTT

J: TRBJ1-6
V: TRBV5-8
size: .
D: TRBD1
CDR3: CASSRDRGSGSPLHF
DNA: TGTGCCAGCAGCCGGGACAGGGGATCGGGTTCACCCCTCCACTTT

J: TRBJ2-2
V: TRBV7-9
size: once
D: TRBD1
CDR3: CASNPQGAGELFF
DNA: TGTGCCAGCAACCCACAGGGGGCCGGGGAGCTGTTTTTT

J: TRBJ1-1
V: TRBV24-1
size: .
D: .
CDR3: CATSEAGTEAFF
DNA: TGTGCCACCAGTGAGGCGGGCACTGAAGCTTTCTTT

J: TRBJ2-7
V: TRBV5-1
size: .
D: .
CDR3: CASSLGGTSNYEQYF
DNA: TGCGCCAGCAGCTTGGGCGGGACTTCTAACTACGAGCAGTACTTC

J: TRBJ2-3
V: TRBV3-1/TRBV3-2
size: .
D: .
CDR3: CASRRGRVDTQYF
DNA: TGTGCCAGCAGGCGGGGTAGGGTTGATACGCAGTATTTT

J: TRBJ2-3
V: TRBV11-3
size: .
D: TRBD2
CDR3: CASSPGLAATDTQYF
DNA: TGTGCCAGCAGCCCCGGACTAGCGGCAACAGATACGCAGTATTTT

J: TRBJ2-4
V: TRBV27
size: .
D: .
CDR3: CASARVGAKNIQYF
DNA: TGTGCCAGCGCCCGGGTGGGAGCCAAAAACATTCAGTACTTC

J: TRBJ1-2
V: TRBV12-5
size: .
D: .
CDR3: CASGLGVNYGYTF
DNA: TGTGCTAGTGGTTTAGGGGTCAACTATGGCTACACCTTC

J: TRBJ2-1
V: TRBV15
size: .
D: TRBD2
CDR3: CATSRDHGGGRASNEQFF
DNA: TGTGCCACCAGCAGAGATCATGGGGGCGGGAGGGCCTCCAATGAGCAGTTCTTC

J: TRBJ1-1
V: TRBV6-6
size: once
D: .
CDR3: CASSYPKGGTEAFF
DNA: TGTGCCAGCAGTTACCCCAAAGGGGGCACTGAAGCTTTCTTT

J: TRBJ2-7
V: TRBV6-5
size: .
D: TRBD2
CDR3: CASSSPGGESNEQYF
DNA: TGTGCCAGCAGTTCCCCTGGGGGGGAAAGCAACGAGCAGTACTTC

J: TRBJ2-1
V: TRBV4-3
size: .
D: TRBD2
CDR3: CASSQGPSGTSGSWDEQFF
DNA: TGCGCCAGCAGCCAGGGGCCGTCCGGGACTAGCGGGAGTTGGGATGAGCAGTTCTTC

J: TRBJ1-1
V: TRBV29-1
size: .
D: .
CDR3: CSVGGTPRGGEAFF
DNA: TGCAGCGTTGGTGGGACCCCTCGGGGGGGTGAAGCTTTCTTT

J: TRBJ2-7
V: TRBV20-1
size: .
D: TRBD2
CDR3: CSASRWASGYEQYF
DNA: TGCAGTGCTAGTCGATGGGCTAGCGGATACGAGCAGTACTTC

J: TRBJ2-2
V: TRBV7-3
size: once
D: TRBD1
CDR3: CASSLRARGGTGGPWNTGELFF
DNA: TGTGCCAGCAGCTTAAGGGCAAGGGGCGGGACAGGGGGCCCGTGGAACACCGGGGAGCTGTTTTTT

J: TRBJ2-7
V: TRBV9
size: .
D: TRBD2
CDR3: CASSVASSGRGEQYF
DNA: TGTGCCAGCAGCGTAGCGTCTAGCGGACGGGGGGAGCAGTACTTC

J: TRBJ1-5
V: TRBV27
size: .
D: .
CDR3: CASGQGTFWPQHF
DNA: TGTGCCAGCGGGCAGGGCACCTTTTGGCCCCAGCATTTT

J: TRBJ2-7
V: TRBV3-1/TRBV3-2
size: once
D: .
CDR3: CASSQDRSYEQYF
DNA: TGTGCCAGCAGCCAAGATCGCTCCTACGAGCAGTACTTC

J: TRBJ1-1
V: TRBV15
size: .
D: .
CDR3: CATSRDGAGDTEAFF
DNA: TGTGCCACCAGCAGAGATGGGGCAGGGGACACTGAAGCTTTCTTT

J: TRBJ2-1
V: TRBV10-1
size: .
D: .
CDR3: CASSEVGPPNNEQFF
DNA: TGCGCCAGCAGTGAGGTCGGTCCCCCGAACAATGAGCAGTTCTTC

J: TRBJ2-5
V: TRBV7-2
size: .
D: .
CDR3: CASSLGRGRLETQYF
DNA: TGTGCCAGCAGCTTAGGGAGGGGGCGTCTGGAGACCCAGTACTTC

J: TRBJ2-2
V: TRBV7-3
size: once
D: .
CDR3: CASSLSEARELFF
DNA: TGTGCCAGCAGCTTATCTGAGGCCCGGGAGCTGTTTTTT

J: TRBJ2-5
V: TRBV18
size: .
D: .
CDR3: CASSNVQETQYF
DNA: TGTGCCAGCTCAAATGTACAAGAGACCCAGTACTTC

J: TRBJ2-3
V: TRBV13
size: .
D: .
CDR3: CASSLGAPDTQYF
DNA: TGTGCCAGCAGCTTAGGGGCCCCTGATACGCAGTATTTT

J: TRBJ2-7
V: TRBV10-3
size: .
D: .
CDR3: CAISEGARLVAYEQYF
DNA: TGTGCCATCAGTGAAGGGGCGAGGCTCGTGGCCTACGAGCAGTACTTC

J: TRBJ2-5
V: TRBV27
size: .
D: .
CDR3: CASSPPYQETQYF
DNA: TGTGCCAGCAGTCCCCCGTACCAAGAGACCCAGTACTTC

J: TRBJ2-7
V: TRBV19
size: .
D: .
CDR3: CASSPLERAEQYF
DNA: TGTGCCAGTAGCCCCTTGGAGAGGGCCGAGCAGTACTTC

J: TRBJ1-2
V: TRBV30
size: .
D: TRBD1
CDR3: CAWSAGTGDGYTF
DNA: TGTGCCTGGAGTGCCGGGACAGGGGATGGCTACACCTTC

J: TRBJ2-3
V: TRBV10-3
size: .
D: .
CDR3: CASRAGTDTQYF
DNA: TGTGCCTCGCGAGCAGGGACAGATACGCAGTATTTT

J: TRBJ1-5
V: TRBV2
size: .
D: .
CDR3: CASSPDSNQPQHF
DNA: TGTGCCAGCAGCCCAGATAGCAATCAGCCCCAGCATTTT

J: TRBJ1-1
V: TRBV7-2
size: .
D: .
CDR3: CASSSPVVGQNTEAFF
DNA: TGTGCCAGCAGCTCCCCCGTGGTGGGCCAAAACACTGAAGCTTTCTTT

J: TRBJ1-2
V: TRBV6-5
size: .
D: TRBD1
CDR3: CASRGQGGVMGYTF
DNA: TGTGCCAGCAGGGGACAGGGGGGGGTGATGGGCTACACCTTC

J: TRBJ1-2
V: TRBV6-2/TRBV6-3
size: .
D: .
CDR3: CASSYSAGVGGYTF
DNA: TGTGCCAGCAGTTACTCTGCAGGGGTTGGTGGCTACACCTTC

J: TRBJ2-2
V: TRBV6-4
size: .
D: .
CDR3: CASSDSAGTVGHTGELFF
DNA: TGTGCCAGCAGTGACTCGGCGGGGACAGTGGGGCACACCGGGGAGCTGTTTTTT

J: TRBJ2-1
V: TRBV6-6
size: .
D: .
CDR3: CASSYLANEQFF
DNA: TGTGCCAGCAGTTACTTGGCCAATGAGCAGTTCTTC

J: TRBJ1-2
V: TRBV6-5
size: few
D: .
CDR3: CASTAQGYGYTF
DNA: TGTGCCAGCACAGCTCAGGGCTATGGCTACACCTTC

J: TRBJ2-1
V: TRBV24-1
size: .
D: TRBD1
CDR3: CATRDRAYYNEQFF
DNA: TGTGCCACCCGTGACAGGGCCTACTACAATGAGCAGTTCTTC